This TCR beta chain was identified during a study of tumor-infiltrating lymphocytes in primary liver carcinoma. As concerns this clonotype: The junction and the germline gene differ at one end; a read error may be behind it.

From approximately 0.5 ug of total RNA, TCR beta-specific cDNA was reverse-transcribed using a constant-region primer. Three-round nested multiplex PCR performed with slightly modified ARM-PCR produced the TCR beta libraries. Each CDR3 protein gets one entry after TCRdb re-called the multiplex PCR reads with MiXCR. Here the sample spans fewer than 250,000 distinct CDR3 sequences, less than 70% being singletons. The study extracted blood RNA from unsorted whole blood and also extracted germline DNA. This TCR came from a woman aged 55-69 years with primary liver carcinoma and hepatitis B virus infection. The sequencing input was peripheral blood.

The CDR3 reads CASSRLAGEYNEQSF. For the CDR3, the DNA is TGCGCCAGCAGCAGGCTAGCGGGAGAGTACAATGAGCAGTCCTTC. The V gene is TRBV5-1, the J gene TRBJ2-1; 10 positions match TRBD2. This CDR3 region has 15 residues. Per the germline V gene, CDR1 is SGHRS and CDR2 is YFSETQ.